This TCR beta chain was sequenced for a study of glioma-infiltrating T cells. In germline, CDR1 is SGHRS, CDR2 YFSETQ. With V trimmed by 2 bases and J by 6 bases, 7 bases remained unmatched. The CDR3 has 15 residues. The iRepertoire nested amplicon-rescue multiplex PCR amplified TCR alpha and beta CDR3s from RNA. For one-step reverse transcription and amplification, roughly 100-400 ng of tissue mRNA or PBMC total RNA was used. One entry per CDR3 protein results from TCRdb running MiXCR on the multiplex PCR reads. This sample has more than 350,000 distinct CDR3 sequences, with more than 35% found just once.

The sequence came from a human donor with low-grade glioma or glioblastoma, undergoing nonglioma brain surgery, or in good health (not recorded which). V is TRBV5-1 and J is TRBJ2-7; TRBD1 aligns across 11 bases. The specimen sequenced was glioma tissue, nonneoplastic brain tissue, or PBMCs (not recorded which). DNA for the CDR3: TGCGCCAGCAGCTTCCAATGGACAGGGGGCTTCGAGCAGTACTTC. It encodes CASSFQWTGGFEQYF.